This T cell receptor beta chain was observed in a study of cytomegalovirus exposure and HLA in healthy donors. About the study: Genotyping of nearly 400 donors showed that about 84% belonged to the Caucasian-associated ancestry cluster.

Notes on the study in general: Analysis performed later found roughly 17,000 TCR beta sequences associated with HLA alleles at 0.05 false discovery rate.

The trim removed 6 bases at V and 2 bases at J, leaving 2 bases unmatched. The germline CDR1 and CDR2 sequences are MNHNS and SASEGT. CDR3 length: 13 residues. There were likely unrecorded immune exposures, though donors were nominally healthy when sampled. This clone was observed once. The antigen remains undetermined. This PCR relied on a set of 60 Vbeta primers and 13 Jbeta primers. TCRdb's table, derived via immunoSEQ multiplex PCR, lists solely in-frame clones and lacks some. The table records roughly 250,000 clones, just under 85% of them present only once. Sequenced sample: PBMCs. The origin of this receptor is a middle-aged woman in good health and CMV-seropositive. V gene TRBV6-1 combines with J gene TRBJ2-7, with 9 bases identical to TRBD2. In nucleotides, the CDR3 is TGTGCCAGCAGGACTAGCGGACCCTACGAGCAGTACTTC. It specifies CASRTSGPYEQYF.